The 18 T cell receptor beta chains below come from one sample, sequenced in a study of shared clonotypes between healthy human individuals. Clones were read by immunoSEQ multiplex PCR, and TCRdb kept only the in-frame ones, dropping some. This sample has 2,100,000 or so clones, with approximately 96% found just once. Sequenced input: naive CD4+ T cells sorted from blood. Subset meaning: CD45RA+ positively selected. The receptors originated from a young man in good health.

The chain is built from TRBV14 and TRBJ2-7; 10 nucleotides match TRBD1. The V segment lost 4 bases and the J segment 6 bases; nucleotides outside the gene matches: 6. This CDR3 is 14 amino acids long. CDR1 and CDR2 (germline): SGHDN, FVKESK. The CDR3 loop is CASSPRTGGSEQYF. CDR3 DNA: TGTGCCAGCAGCCCCCGGACAGGGGGTAGCGAGCAGTACTTC.

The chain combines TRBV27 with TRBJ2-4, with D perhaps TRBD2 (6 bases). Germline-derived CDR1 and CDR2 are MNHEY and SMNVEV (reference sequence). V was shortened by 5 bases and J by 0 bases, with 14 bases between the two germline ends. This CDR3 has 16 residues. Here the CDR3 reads CASSTDGGVAKNIQYF. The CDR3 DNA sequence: TGTGCCAGCAGTACGGACGGAGGGGTAGCCAAAAACATTCAGTACTTC.

CDR3 region: CASSLARLLRHEKLFF. Written as DNA, the CDR3 is TGTGCCAGCAGCTTAGCGAGGTTACTTCGCCATGAAAAACTGTTTTTT. The genes are TRBV7-8 and TRBJ1-4, with D unresolved. Germline lookup yields CDR1 SGHVS and CDR2 FQNEAQ. V gave up 0 bases and J gave up 6 bases, with 14 bases separating them. This CDR3 is 16 amino acids long.

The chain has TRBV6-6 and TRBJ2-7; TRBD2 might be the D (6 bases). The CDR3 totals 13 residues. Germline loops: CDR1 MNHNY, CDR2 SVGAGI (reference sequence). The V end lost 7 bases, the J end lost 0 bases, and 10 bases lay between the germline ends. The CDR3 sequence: CASTLAFSYEQYF. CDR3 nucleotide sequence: TGTGCCAGCACCCTAGCGTTCTCCTACGAGCAGTACTTC.

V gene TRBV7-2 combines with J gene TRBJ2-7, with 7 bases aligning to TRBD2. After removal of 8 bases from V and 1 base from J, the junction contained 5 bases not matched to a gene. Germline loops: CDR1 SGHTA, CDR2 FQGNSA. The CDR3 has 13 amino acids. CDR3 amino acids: CASGRAWSYEQYF. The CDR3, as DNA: TGTGCCAGCGGGAGGGCCTGGTCCTACGAGCAGTACTTC.

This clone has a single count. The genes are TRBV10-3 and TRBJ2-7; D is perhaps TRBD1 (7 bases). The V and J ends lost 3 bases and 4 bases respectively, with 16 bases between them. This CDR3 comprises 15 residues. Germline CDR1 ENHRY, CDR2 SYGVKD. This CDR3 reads CAISERQGGGYEQYF. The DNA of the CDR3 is TGTGCCATCAGTGAACGACAGGGAGGCGGGTACGAGCAGTACTTC.

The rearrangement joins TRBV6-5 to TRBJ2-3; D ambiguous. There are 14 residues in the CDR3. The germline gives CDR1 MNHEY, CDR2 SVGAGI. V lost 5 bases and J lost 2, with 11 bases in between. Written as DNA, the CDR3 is TGTGCCAGCAGTGGGCAGCGAAACACAGATACGCAGTATTTT. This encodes CASSGQRNTDTQYF.

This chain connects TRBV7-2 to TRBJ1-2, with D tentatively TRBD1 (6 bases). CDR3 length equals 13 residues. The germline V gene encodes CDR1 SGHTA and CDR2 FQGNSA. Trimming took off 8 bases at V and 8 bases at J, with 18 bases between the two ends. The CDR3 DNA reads TGTGCCAGCTTAGCAAGGGGGGCCAGGGGCTACACCTTC. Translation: CASLARGARGYTF. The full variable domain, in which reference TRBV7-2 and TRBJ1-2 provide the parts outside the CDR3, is GAGVSQSPSNKVTEKGKDVELRCDPISGHTALYWYRQSLGQGLEFLIYFQGNSAPDKSGLPSDRFSAERTGGSVSTLTIQRTQQEDSAVYLCASLARGARGYTFGSGTRLTVV.

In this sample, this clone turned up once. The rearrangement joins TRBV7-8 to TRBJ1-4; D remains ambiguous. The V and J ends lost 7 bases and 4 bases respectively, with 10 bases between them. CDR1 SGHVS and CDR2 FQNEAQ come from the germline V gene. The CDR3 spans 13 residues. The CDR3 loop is CASNDLDNEKLFF. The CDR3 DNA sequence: TGTGCCAGCAACGACTTAGATAATGAAAAACTGTTTTTT.

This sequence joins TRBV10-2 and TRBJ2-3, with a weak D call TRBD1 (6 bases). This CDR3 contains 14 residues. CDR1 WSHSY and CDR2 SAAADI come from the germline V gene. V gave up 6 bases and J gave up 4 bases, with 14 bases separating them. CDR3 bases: TGCGCCAGCAGGGTGGGGGCCGTAGCAGATACGCAGTATTTT. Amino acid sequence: CASRVGAVADTQYF.

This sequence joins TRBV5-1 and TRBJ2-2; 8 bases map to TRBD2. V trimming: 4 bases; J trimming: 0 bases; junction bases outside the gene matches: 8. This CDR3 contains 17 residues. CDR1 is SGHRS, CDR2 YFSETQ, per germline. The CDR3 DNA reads TGCGCCAGCAGCGATGGACTAGCACACTCGAACACCGGGGAGCTGTTTTTT. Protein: CASSDGLAHSNTGELFF.

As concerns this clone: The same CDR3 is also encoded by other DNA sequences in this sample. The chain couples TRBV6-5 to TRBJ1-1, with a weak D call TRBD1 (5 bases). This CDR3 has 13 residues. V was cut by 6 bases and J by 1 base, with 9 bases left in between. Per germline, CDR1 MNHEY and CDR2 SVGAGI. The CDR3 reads CASSKQENTEAFF. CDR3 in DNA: TGTGCCAGCAGCAAACAGGAGAACACTGAAGCTTTCTTT.

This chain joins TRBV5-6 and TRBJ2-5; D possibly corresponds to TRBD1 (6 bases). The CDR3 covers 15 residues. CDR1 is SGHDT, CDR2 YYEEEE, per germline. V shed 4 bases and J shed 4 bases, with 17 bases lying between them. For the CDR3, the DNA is TGTGCCAGCAGCAAAGACTGGGGGCGCGGAGAGACCCAGTACTTC. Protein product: CASSKDWGRGETQYF. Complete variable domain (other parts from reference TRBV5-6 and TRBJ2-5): DAGVTQSPTHLIKTRGQQVTLRCSPKSGHDTVSWYQQALGQGPQFIFQYYEEEERQRGNFPDRFSGHQFPNYSSELNVNALLLGDSALYLCASSKDWGRGETQYFGPGTRLLVL.

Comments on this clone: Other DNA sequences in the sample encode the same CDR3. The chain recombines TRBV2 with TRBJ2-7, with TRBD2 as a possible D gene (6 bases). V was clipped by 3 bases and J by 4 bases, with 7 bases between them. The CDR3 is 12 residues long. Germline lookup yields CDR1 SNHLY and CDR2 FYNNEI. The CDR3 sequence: CASSEGGYEQYF. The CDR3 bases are TGTGCCAGCAGTGAGGGGGGATACGAGCAGTACTTC.

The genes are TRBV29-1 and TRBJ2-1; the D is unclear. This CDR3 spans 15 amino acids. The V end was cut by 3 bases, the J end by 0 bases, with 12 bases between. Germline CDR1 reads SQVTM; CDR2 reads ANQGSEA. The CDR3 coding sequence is TGCAGCGTTGACCGCCCGCGGAGCTCCTACAATGAGCAGTTCTTC. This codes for CSVDRPRSSYNEQFF.

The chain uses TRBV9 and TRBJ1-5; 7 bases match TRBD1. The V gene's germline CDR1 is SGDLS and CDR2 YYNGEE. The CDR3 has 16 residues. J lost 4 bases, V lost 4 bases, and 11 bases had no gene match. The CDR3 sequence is CASSPGEGALNQPQHF. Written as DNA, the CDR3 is TGTGCCAGCAGCCCAGGGGAGGGGGCCCTAAATCAGCCCCAGCATTTT.

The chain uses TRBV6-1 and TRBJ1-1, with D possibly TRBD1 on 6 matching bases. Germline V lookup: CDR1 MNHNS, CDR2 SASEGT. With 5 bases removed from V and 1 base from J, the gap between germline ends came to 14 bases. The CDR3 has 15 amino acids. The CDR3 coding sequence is TGTGCCAGCAGTAGGGGGGGCGCAGGGAACACTGAAGCTTTCTTT. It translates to CASSRGGAGNTEAFF.

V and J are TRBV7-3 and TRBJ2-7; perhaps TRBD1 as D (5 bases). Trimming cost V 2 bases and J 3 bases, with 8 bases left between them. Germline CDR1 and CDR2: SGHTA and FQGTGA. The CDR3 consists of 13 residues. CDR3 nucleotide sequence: TGTGCCAGCAGCTTAGACAGTAACTACGAGCAGTACTTC. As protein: CASSLDSNYEQYF.